Listed here are 30 T cell receptor beta chains from one sample, sequenced in a study of T cells in localized non-small cell lung cancer. TCRdb keeps only in-frame clones here, not all; method: immunoSEQ multiplex PCR. The sample lists 2,400 or so clones, around 27% occurring once. Material: normal lung tissue next to the tumor, obtained before any cancer treatment. Receptors originate from a woman aged 35-70 years with stage II squamous cell lung carcinoma.

The chain is built from TRBV30 and TRBJ1-1; D gene uncertain. Germline V CDR1 and CDR2: GTSNPN, SVGIG (reference sequence). This CDR3 region has 13 residues. Trimming removed 1 base at V and 0 bases at J, with 6 bases between. CDR3 residues: CAWSGQLNTEAFF. The CDR3 region has the DNA TGTGCCTGGAGTGGGCAGCTGAACACTGAAGCTTTCTTT.

The chain joins TRBV28 to TRBJ1-5; 10 bases line up with TRBD1. Unmatched junction bases numbered 13, after V lost 8 bases and J lost 6 bases. This CDR3 is 16 amino acids long. Germline V gene sequence: CDR1 MDHEN, CDR2 SYDVKM. CDR3: CASALVGQGVGQPQHF. In nucleotides, the CDR3 is TGTGCCAGCGCATTAGTAGGACAGGGGGTAGGTCAGCCCCAGCATTTT.

The V call is TRBV10-2, the J call TRBJ2-2, with TRBD2 as a possible D gene (5 bases). Trimming stripped 0 bases from V and 1 base from J, with 9 bases between. Per the germline V gene, CDR1 is WSHSY and CDR2 is SAAADI. The CDR3 covers 16 residues. The CDR3 here is CASSESGALNTGELFF. The CDR3 nucleotides are TGCGCCAGCAGTGAGTCGGGAGCATTGAACACCGGGGAGCTGTTTTTT.

The chain is built from TRBV30 and TRBJ2-2; D uncertain. The V and J ends lost 4 bases and 2 bases respectively, with 17 bases between them. The CDR3 has 16 residues. CDR1 and CDR2 (germline): GTSNPN, SVGIG (reference sequence). In nucleotides, the CDR3 is TGTGCCTGGATTCCCGGTCTAGGGTCAAACACCGGGGAGCTGTTTTTT. Protein: CAWIPGLGSNTGELFF.

V usage is TRBV7-5 and J usage is TRBJ2-1; the D call of TRBD2 is as the table states it, not checked on the DNA. TRBV7-5 is designated a pseudogene. This CDR3 has 14 amino acids. CDR3 amino acids: CASSQGQGVAGQFF. The CDR3 DNA reads TGTGCCAGCAGCCAAGGACAAGGGGTAGCGGGCCAATTCTTC.

This clone qualifies as medium-sized (0.01 to 0.1%). The CDR3, as DNA: TGTGCCAGCAGCGTACAGGGGGCGGCGGTCAATGAGCAGTTCTTC. The encoded protein is CASSVQGAAVNEQFF. The V call is TRBV9, the J call TRBJ2-1, with 8 nucleotides matching TRBD1. This CDR3 spans 15 amino acids. From germline, CDR1 is SGDLS and CDR2 YYNGEE. V shed 1 base and J 6 bases; nucleotides not matched to a gene: 6.

This chain uses TRBV15 with TRBJ2-3; perhaps TRBD2 as D (5 bases). Trimming cost V 5 bases and J 0 bases, with 12 bases left between them. CDR3 length: 15 residues. From germline, CDR1 is LNHNV and CDR2 YYDKDF (reference sequence). The CDR3 loop reads CATSSRSGSTDTQYF. The CDR3 DNA reads as TGTGCCACCAGCTCCCGCAGCGGCAGCACAGATACGCAGTATTTT.

By its share, this clone is medium-sized. The chain uses TRBV11-3 and TRBJ2-3; D not certain. The CDR3 consists of 14 residues. Deletions cut 2 bases from V and 0 bases from J, with 6 bases between. Germline CDR1 and CDR2: SGHNT and YENEEA. CDR3 in amino acids: CASSLYQSTDTQYF. CDR3 in DNA: TGTGCCAGCAGCTTATACCAGAGCACAGATACGCAGTATTTT.

The V gene is TRBV6-8, the J gene TRBJ1-1; D unresolved. The CDR3 contains 15 residues. V was shortened by 6 bases and J by 2 bases, with 16 bases between the two germline ends. Germline V gene sequence: CDR1 MNHGY, CDR2 SAAAGT. Here the CDR3 reads CASRSYSDYNTEAFF. CDR3 in DNA: TGTGCCAGCAGGTCATACTCGGACTACAACACTGAAGCTTTCTTT.

The chain carries TRBV11-3 and TRBJ2-1; TRBD2 matches 13 bases. V dropped 3 bases and J dropped 5; count of bases not matched to a gene: 1. The CDR3 is made up of 15 amino acids. The V gene's germline CDR1 is SGHNT and CDR2 YENEEA. The DNA of the CDR3 is TGTGCCAGCAGCTTGACTAGCGGGAGGAACAATGAGCAGTTCTTC. Encoded protein: CASSLTSGRNNEQFF.

This clone appeared a single time. The chain employs TRBV28 and TRBJ2-7; 10 bases align to TRBD2. Looked up from germline, CDR1 is MDHEN and CDR2 is SYDVKM. The CDR3 is 15 residues long. V shed 7 bases, J shed 2 bases, and the junction held 8 bases outside the gene matches. The CDR3 loop is CASTPAGTSAYEQYF. CDR3 coding DNA: TGTGCCAGCACCCCCGCCGGGACTAGCGCCTACGAGCAGTACTTC.

J is TRBJ2-1 and V is TRBV18, with D perhaps TRBD2 (6 bases). There are 16 residues in the CDR3. The V end was cut by 1 base, the J end by 1 base, with 11 bases between. Germline V CDR1 and CDR2: KGHSH, LQKENI. CDR3 in amino acids: CASSPRGGGSYNEQFF. CDR3 in DNA: TGTGCCAGCTCACCACGGGGAGGAGGTTCCTACAATGAGCAGTTCTTC.

The genes are TRBV28 and TRBJ2-1; 10 positions agree with TRBD2. From germline, CDR1 is MDHEN and CDR2 SYDVKM. CDR3 length equals 15 residues. Trimming at V came to 7 bases and at J to 6 bases, leaving 9 bases not matched to a gene. The CDR3 spells CASKGQVAGGNEQFF. The CDR3 nucleotides are TGTGCCAGCAAGGGTCAAGTAGCGGGAGGCAATGAGCAGTTCTTC.

In its sample, this clone was seen a few times. The chain carries TRBV9 and TRBJ2-7, with 9 bases fitting TRBD2. Trimming removed 4 bases from V and 2 bases from J; junction bases left unmatched: 7. CDR1 is SGDLS, CDR2 YYNGEE, per germline. This CDR3 comprises 15 residues. CDR3 protein: CASSLGVAGAYEQYF. CDR3 coding DNA: TGTGCCAGCAGCCTGGGGGTAGCGGGAGCCTACGAGCAGTACTTC.

In this sample, this clone turned up a few times. J is TRBJ2-1 and V is TRBV6-8; 10 positions match TRBD2. Per germline, CDR1 MNHGY and CDR2 SAAAGT. The CDR3 extends over 17 amino acids. With 2 bases clipped from V and 5 bases from J, the junction kept 9 bases outside the gene matches. The chain's CDR3 is CASSYTPSGSGNNEQFF. The CDR3 DNA is TGTGCCAGCAGTTACACTCCTAGCGGGAGCGGGAACAATGAGCAGTTCTTC.

This sequence joins TRBV9 and TRBJ2-1, with a weak D call TRBD2 (6 bases). Trimming took 1 base from V and 1 from J, leaving 9 bases between them. Germline CDR1 and CDR2: SGDLS and YYNGEE. The CDR3 spans 15 residues. CDR3 in DNA: TGTGCCAGCAGCGTATATGCGGGGTCCTACAATGAGCAGTTCTTC. This codes for CASSVYAGSYNEQFF.

The chain joins TRBV19 to TRBJ2-7; D possibly corresponds to TRBD1 (5 bases). This CDR3 has 15 amino acids. Germline V gene lookup returns CDR1 LNHDA and CDR2 SQIVND (reference sequence). Trimming removed 1 base at V and 7 bases at J, with 17 bases between. The CDR3 region has the DNA TGTGCCAGTAGTATAGGGGGCCGCTGGACGCCGGAGCAGTACTTC. Translated, it gives CASSIGGRWTPEQYF.

This chain joins TRBV10-2 and TRBJ2-7; 8 bases align to TRBD1. The J segment lost 0 bases and the V segment lost 2 bases, leaving 6 bases of the junction unmatched. This CDR3 has 16 residues. The V gene's germline CDR1 is WSHSY and CDR2 SAAADI. CDR3 sequence (DNA): TGCGCCAGCAGTGAGCTGGGACAGGTGAGCTCCTACGAGCAGTACTTC. As protein: CASSELGQVSSYEQYF.

J is TRBJ2-7 and V is TRBV30; maybe TRBD1 (6 bases). Germline CDR1 is GTSNPN and CDR2 is SVGIG (reference sequence). Trimming stripped 1 base from V and 2 bases from J, with 15 bases between. The CDR3 is 15 residues long. CDR3 residues: CAWSETDRLTYEQYF. CDR3 nucleotide sequence: TGTGCCTGGAGTGAGACAGACAGGCTAACCTACGAGCAGTACTTC.

The rearrangement uses TRBV14 and TRBJ2-7, with 7 bases fitting TRBD1. This CDR3 spans 12 amino acids. In germline, CDR1 is SGHDN, CDR2 FVKESK. The junction had 3 bases not matched to a gene; V was cut back by 1 base and J by 9 bases. DNA of the CDR3: TGTGCCAGCAGCCAAGTAACAGGGGTGCAGTACTTC. It codes for CASSQVTGVQYF.

This sequence joins TRBV28 and TRBJ2-2; TRBD1 aligns across 7 bases. The CDR3 contains 17 residues. The germline V gene encodes CDR1 MDHEN and CDR2 SYDVKM. Unmatched junction bases numbered 9, after V lost 3 bases and J lost 2 bases. The CDR3 loop reads CASSFSDRVRNTGELFF. The CDR3 DNA follows: TGTGCCAGCAGTTTCAGTGACAGGGTTAGAAACACCGGGGAGCTGTTTTTT.

The chain employs TRBV9 and TRBJ1-5; D ambiguous. The CDR3 is 14 residues long. Trimming pared 5 bases from V and 1 base from J, leaving 10 bases between. In germline, CDR1 is SGDLS, CDR2 YYNGEE. CDR3 bases: TGTGCCAGCAGTGAAGCGTTCAGCAATCAGCCCCAGCATTTT. It codes for CASSEAFSNQPQHF.

The chain is built from TRBV10-2 and TRBJ2-2, with no clear D. The CDR3 sequence is 15 residues long. The germline CDR1 and CDR2 sequences are WSHSY and SAAADI. With 4 bases removed from V and 0 bases from J, the gap between germline ends came to 9 bases. This CDR3 is CASSAWLSNTGELFF. The CDR3, as DNA: TGCGCCAGCAGTGCCTGGCTATCGAACACCGGGGAGCTGTTTTTT.

This clone was counted between two and nine times. The chain uses TRBV29-1 and TRBJ2-7; tentative D call: TRBD2 (6 bases). Germline V gene sequence: CDR1 SQVTM, CDR2 ANQGSEA. There are 13 residues in the CDR3. Trimming pared 4 bases from V and 0 bases from J, leaving 10 bases between. The CDR3 is CSVVSGSSYEQYF. The DNA for the CDR3 is TGCAGCGTTGTATCCGGGAGCTCCTACGAGCAGTACTTC.

The rearrangement joins TRBV28 to TRBJ1-2; no definite D call. From germline, CDR1 is MDHEN and CDR2 SYDVKM. The CDR3 contains 12 residues. With 5 bases removed from V and 4 bases from J, the gap between germline ends came to 8 bases. CDR3 loop: CASSPPLYGYTF. The CDR3 DNA follows: TGTGCCAGCAGTCCGCCTCTCTATGGCTACACCTTC.

In this sample, this clone turned up a few times. The rearrangement uses TRBV14 and TRBJ1-1; D not certain. The CDR3 is 14 amino acids. Germline CDR1 is SGHDN and CDR2 is FVKESK. Trimming removed 6 bases at V and 0 bases at J, with 11 bases between. The CDR3 DNA sequence: TGTGCCAGCAGACCAGCGGCAGTGAACACTGAAGCTTTCTTT. Amino acids: CASRPAAVNTEAFF.

This clone has more than one count but fewer than ten. The V and J genes are TRBV19 and TRBJ1-5; D call uncertain. The germline V gene encodes CDR1 LNHDA and CDR2 SQIVND (reference sequence). The germline V and J ends were trimmed by 8 bases and 4 bases, with 9 bases remaining between them. CDR3 length: 12 residues. In nucleotides, the CDR3 is TGTGCCAGTGCCTTGGGGAATCAGCCCCAGCATTTT. Translated, it gives CASALGNQPQHF.

Only a few counts were recorded for this clone. The V and J genes are TRBV11-3 and TRBJ2-1; D is perhaps TRBD1 or TRBD2 (6 bases each). Germline V gives CDR1 SGHNT, CDR2 YENEEA. The V and J ends lost 5 bases and 7 bases respectively, with 21 bases between them. CDR3 size: 16 residues. The CDR3 protein is CASSHLGGRGRNEQFF. DNA for the CDR3: TGTGCCAGCAGCCACCTCGGGGGCCGGGGGAGGAATGAGCAGTTCTTC.

The chain carries TRBV5-1 and TRBJ2-7; D call uncertain. The V gene's germline CDR1 is SGHRS and CDR2 YFSETQ. The CDR3 spans 14 residues. Trimming took 5 bases from V and 3 from J, leaving 15 bases between them. The CDR3 DNA reads as TGCGCCAGCAGGATCGCGTTGAACCTCTACGAGCAGTACTTC. Its protein is CASRIALNLYEQYF.

The rearrangement joins TRBV28 to TRBJ2-2, with a tentative D call TRBD2 (6 bases). With 8 bases removed from V and 0 bases from J, the gap between germline ends came to 13 bases. The germline V gene has CDR1 MDHEN and CDR2 SYDVKM. The CDR3 is 15 amino acids. The CDR3 nucleotides are TGTGCCAGCTCGGGGGTCCCACCGAACACCGGGGAGCTGTTTTTT. Residues: CASSGVPPNTGELFF.